This T cell receptor (beta chain) was observed in a study of blood T cell repertoires in COVID-19. About the research overall: Researchers got acute and convalescent COVID-19 samples from the United States, Italy and Spain.

Seattle participants joined during active infection and were tracked over time. In the authors' workflow: Amplifying reference gene primers gave estimates of nucleated cell counts. Produced via immunoSEQ multiplex PCR; TCRdb's table is partial and in-frame only. V and J calls and clone size come straight from that table; D and trimming were deduced from the DNA. The sample yields approximately 150,000 clones, 84% seen once. With 5 bases removed from V and 0 bases from J, the gap between germline ends came to 11 bases. The CDR3 has 15 residues. Germline CDR1 is SEHNR and CDR2 is FQNEAQ (reference sequence).

This chain joins TRBV7-9 and TRBJ2-1; D remains ambiguous. What was sequenced was peripheral blood. The source is a man under 40 with COVID-19, enrolled during active disease. CDR3 nucleotide sequence: TGTGCCAGCAGCATTACCCCCGGCTCCTACAATGAGCAGTTCTTC. Protein: CASSITPGSYNEQFF.